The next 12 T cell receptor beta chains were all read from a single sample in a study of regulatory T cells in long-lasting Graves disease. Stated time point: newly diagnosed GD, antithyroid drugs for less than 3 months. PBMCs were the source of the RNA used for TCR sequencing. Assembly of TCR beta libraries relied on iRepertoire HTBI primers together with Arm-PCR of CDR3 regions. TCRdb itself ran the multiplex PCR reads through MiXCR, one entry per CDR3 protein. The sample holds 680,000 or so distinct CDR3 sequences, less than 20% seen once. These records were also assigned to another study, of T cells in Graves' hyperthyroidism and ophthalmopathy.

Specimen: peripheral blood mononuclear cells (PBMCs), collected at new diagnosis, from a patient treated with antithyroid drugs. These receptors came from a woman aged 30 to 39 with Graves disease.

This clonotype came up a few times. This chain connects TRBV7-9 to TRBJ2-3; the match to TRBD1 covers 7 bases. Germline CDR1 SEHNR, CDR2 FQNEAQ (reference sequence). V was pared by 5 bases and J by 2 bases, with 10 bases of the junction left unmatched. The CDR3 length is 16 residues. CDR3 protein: CASSLRSGGDTDTQYF. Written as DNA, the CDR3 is TGTGCCAGCAGCCTAAGATCAGGGGGTGACACAGATACGCAGTATTTT.

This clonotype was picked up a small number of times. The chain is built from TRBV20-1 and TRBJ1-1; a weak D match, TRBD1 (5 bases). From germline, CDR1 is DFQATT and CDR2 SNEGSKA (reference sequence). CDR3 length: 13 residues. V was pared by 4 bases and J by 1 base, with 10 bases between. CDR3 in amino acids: CSANGGKNTEAFF. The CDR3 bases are TGCAGTGCTAACGGGGGAAAGAACACTGAAGCTTTCTTT.

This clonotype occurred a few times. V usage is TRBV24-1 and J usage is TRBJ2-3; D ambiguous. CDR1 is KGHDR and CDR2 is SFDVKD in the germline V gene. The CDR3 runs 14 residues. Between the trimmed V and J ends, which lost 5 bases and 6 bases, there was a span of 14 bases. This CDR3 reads CATSATGAEDTQYF. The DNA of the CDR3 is TGTGCCACCAGTGCAACGGGTGCCGAGGATACGCAGTATTTT.

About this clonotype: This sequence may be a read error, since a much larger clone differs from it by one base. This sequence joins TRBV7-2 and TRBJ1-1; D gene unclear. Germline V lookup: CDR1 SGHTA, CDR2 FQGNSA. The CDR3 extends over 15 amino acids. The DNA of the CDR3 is TGTGCCGGCAGCGCCCCCTTTATCATGAACACTGAAGCTTTCTTT. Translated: CAGSAPFIMNTEAFF.

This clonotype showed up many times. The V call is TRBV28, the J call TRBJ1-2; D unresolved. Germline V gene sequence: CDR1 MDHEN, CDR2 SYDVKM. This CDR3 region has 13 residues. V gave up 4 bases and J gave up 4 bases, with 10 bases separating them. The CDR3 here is CASSSQLPYGYTF. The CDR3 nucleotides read TGTGCCAGCAGTTCTCAGCTCCCCTATGGCTACACCTTC.

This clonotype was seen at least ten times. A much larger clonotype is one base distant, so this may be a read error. The CDR3 spells CASSFRTGTGELFF. The DNA for the CDR3 is TGCGCCAGCAGCTTTCGGACAGGGACCGGGGAGCTGTTTTTT. The chain joins TRBV5-1 to TRBJ2-2; 8 nucleotides match TRBD1. Per germline, CDR1 SGHRS and CDR2 YFSETQ. This CDR3 is 14 amino acids long. V gave up 2 bases and J gave up 5 bases; unmatched junction bases: 2.

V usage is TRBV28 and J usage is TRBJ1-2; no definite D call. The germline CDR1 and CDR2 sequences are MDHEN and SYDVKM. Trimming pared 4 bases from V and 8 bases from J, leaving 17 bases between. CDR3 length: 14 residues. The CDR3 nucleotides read TGTGCCAGCAGTTCCTCAGTTAGTTACGGCGGCTACACCTTC. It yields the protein CASSSSVSYGGYTF.

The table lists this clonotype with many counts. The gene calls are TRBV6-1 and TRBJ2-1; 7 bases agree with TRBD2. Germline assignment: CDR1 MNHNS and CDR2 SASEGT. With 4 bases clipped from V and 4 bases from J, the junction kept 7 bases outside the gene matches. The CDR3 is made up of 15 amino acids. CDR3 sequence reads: CASSGASGSYNEQFF. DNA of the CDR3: TGTGCCAGCAGTGGGGCTAGCGGATCATACAATGAGCAGTTCTTC.

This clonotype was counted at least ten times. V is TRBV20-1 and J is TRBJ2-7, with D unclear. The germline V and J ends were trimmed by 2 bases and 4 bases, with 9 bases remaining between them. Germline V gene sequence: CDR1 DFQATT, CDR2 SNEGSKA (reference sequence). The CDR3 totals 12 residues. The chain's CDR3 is CSARQVLYEQYF. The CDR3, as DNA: TGCAGTGCTAGACAGGTTCTATACGAGCAGTACTTC.

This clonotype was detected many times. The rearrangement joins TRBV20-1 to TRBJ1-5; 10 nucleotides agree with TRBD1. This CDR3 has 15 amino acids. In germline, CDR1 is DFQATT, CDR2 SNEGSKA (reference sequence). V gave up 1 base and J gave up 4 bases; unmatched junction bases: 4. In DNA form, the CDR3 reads TGCAGTGCTAGAGCCGGGACAGGGGAAAATCAGCCCCAGCATTTT. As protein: CSARAGTGENQPQHF.

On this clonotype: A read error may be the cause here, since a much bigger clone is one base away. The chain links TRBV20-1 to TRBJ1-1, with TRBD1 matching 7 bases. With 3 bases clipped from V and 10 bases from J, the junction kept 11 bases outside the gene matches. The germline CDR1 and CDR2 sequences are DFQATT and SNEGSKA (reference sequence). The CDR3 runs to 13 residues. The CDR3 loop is CSARARQGYLAFF. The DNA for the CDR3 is TGCAGTGCTAGGGCCAGACAGGGTTATTTAGCTTTCTTT.

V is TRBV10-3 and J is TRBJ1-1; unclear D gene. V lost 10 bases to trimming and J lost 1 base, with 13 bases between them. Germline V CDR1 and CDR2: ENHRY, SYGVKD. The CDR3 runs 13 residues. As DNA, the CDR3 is TGTGCCACCGGATGGACCGAGAACACTGAAGCTTTCTTT. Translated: CATGWTENTEAFF.